What follows are 5 T cell receptor beta chains derived from one specimen sequenced in a study of blood T cell repertoires in COVID-19. The assay was immunoSEQ multiplex PCR, and TCRdb's table has in-frame clones only and misses some. Seen here are a few hundred thousand clones, 80% to 90% observed once, and the top ten hold 3% to 4.5%. Material for sequencing was PBMCs or T cells enriched from blood (not recorded which). These receptors all stem from a woman aged 35 to 49 with acute COVID-19.

The chain combines TRBV15 with TRBJ2-1; TRBD2 agrees at 10 bases. Germline-derived CDR1 and CDR2 are LNHNV and YYDKDF (reference sequence). The CDR3 spans 16 residues. J lost 5 bases, V lost 0 bases, and 4 bases had no gene match. The CDR3 DNA reads TGTGCCACCAGCAGAGATCGAGGACTAGCGGACAATGAGCAGTTCTTC. This gives the protein CATSRDRGLADNEQFF. Combining the CDR3 with reference TRBV15 and TRBJ2-1 gives the whole variable domain DAMVIQNPRYQVTQFGKPVTLSCSQTLNHNVMYWYQQKSSQAPKLLFHYYDKDFNNEADTPDNFQSRRPNTSFCFLDIRSPGLGDTAMYLCATSRDRGLADNEQFFGPGTRLTVL.

Remarks on this clone: Other DNA sequences from this sample encode an identical CDR3 as well. V gene TRBV6-5 combines with J gene TRBJ1-2, with D maybe TRBD1 (6 bases). This CDR3 contains 12 residues. With 2 bases removed from V and 7 bases from J, the gap between germline ends came to 8 bases. Per the germline V gene, CDR1 is MNHEY and CDR2 is SVGAGI. The DNA of the CDR3 is TGTGCCAGCAGTTACAGGGGGGGTGGCTACACCTTC. Amino acids: CASSYRGGGYTF.

The chain couples TRBV7-8 to TRBJ2-1, with a possible D match to TRBD2 (6 bases). The CDR3 sequence is 18 residues long. With 5 bases removed from V and 4 bases from J, the gap between germline ends came to 24 bases. Germline-derived CDR1 and CDR2 are SGHVS and FQNEAQ. This CDR3 reads CASSPPAGKRIRYNEQFF. The CDR3, as DNA: TGTGCCAGCAGCCCCCCGGCGGGGAAGCGGATTAGGTACAATGAGCAGTTCTTC. Looking up the rest from reference TRBV7-8 and TRBJ2-1 gives the full variable domain: GAGVSQSPRYKVAKRGQDVALRCDPISGHVSLFWYQQALGQGPEFLTYFQNEAQLDKSGLPSDRFFAERPEGSVSTLKIQRTQQEDSAVYLCASSPPAGKRIRYNEQFFGPGTRLTVL.

A single count supports this clone. The sample holds other DNA sequences that translate to the same CDR3. The CDR3 nucleotides are TGCAGCGTTGCAAGGGGCTCTGGAAACACCATATATTTT. It is translated as CSVARGSGNTIYF. The chain links TRBV29-1 to TRBJ1-3; D may be TRBD1 (5 bases). Germline V CDR1 and CDR2: SQVTM, ANQGSEA. This CDR3 is built from 13 residues. The V gene lost 4 bases and the J gene lost 0 bases, with 7 bases spanning the gap.

The chain has TRBV25-1 and TRBJ2-5, with D possibly matching TRBD2 (5 bases). The CDR3 has 14 residues. Germline CDR1 reads MGHDK; CDR2 reads SYGVNS. Trimming cost V 0 bases and J 5 bases, with 10 bases left between them. CDR3 protein: CASSEYEGRETQYF. As DNA, the CDR3 is TGTGCCAGCAGTGAATATGAGGGCCGGGAGACCCAGTACTTC.